This T cell receptor beta chain was identified during a study of identical twins. This clonotype has a count of ten or more. V gave up 0 bases and J gave up 4 bases, with 14 bases separating them. CDR3 length equals 16 residues. Germline V gives CDR1 MNHEY, CDR2 SVGEGT. TCRdb itself ran the 5' RACE reads through MiXCR, one entry per CDR3 protein. This sample has 300,000 or so distinct CDR3 sequences; nearly 9.5% occur once, and the top ten carry 6% to 8.5%. These same data were also listed under a study on yellow fever vaccine responses in identical twins.

The chain combines TRBV6-2 or TRBV6-3 with TRBJ2-3, with no clear D. This clonotype was sampled from a woman aged 18-35 years in good health. Material: CD8+ T cells sorted from blood. CDR3 in amino acids: CASSYSLSRLADTQYF. DNA for the CDR3: TGTGCCAGCAGTTACTCTTTGTCTAGATTGGCAGATACGCAGTATTTT.